This T cell receptor beta chain was captured by sequencing in a study of Tregs in tolerant kidney transplant recipients. Produced via immunoSEQ multiplex PCR; TCRdb's table is partial and in-frame only. Of around 230,000 clones in the sample, roughly 84% were seen once. The CDR3 loop spans 13 amino acids. V dropped 4 bases and J dropped 8 bases, with 12 bases sitting between them. Germline CDR1 reads SGHRS; CDR2 reads YFSETQ. This receptor was taken from a human donor in good health. The chain carries TRBV5-1 and TRBJ1-4, with D unresolved. The specimen sequenced was CD4+ T cells from blood. As DNA, the CDR3 is TGCGCCAGCAGCCTAGGGTGGGGAGAAAAACTGTTTTTT. Protein product: CASSLGWGEKLFF. The variable domain in full, completed from reference TRBV5-1 and TRBJ1-4, reads KAGVTQTPRYLIKTRGQQVTLSCSPISGHRSVSWYQQTPGQGLQFLFEYFSETQRNKGNFPGRFSGRQFSNSRSEMNVSTLELGDSALYLCASSLGWGEKLFFGSGTQLSVL.